The next 24 T cell receptor beta chains were all read from a single sample in a study of shared clonotypes between healthy human individuals. The table came from immunoSEQ multiplex PCR; TCRdb's copy has only in-frame clones and leaves some out. The table has over 2 million clones, around 95% seen once. Input material: naive CD4+ T cells sorted from blood. Subset here: CD45RA+ positively selected. These receptors originate from a man aged 18 to 29 in good health.

In the case of this clone: One end of the junction fails to match germline, which may point to a read error. The V and J genes are TRBV6-1 and TRBJ2-7; the match to TRBD1 covers 9 bases. The length of the CDR3 is 17 residues. Germline V gene data show CDR1 as MNHNS and CDR2 as SASEGT. CDR3 in DNA: TGTGCCAGCAGTAAAGCTTTGGCCGGGACAGGGCTCCGCGAGCAGTACTTC. This sequence encodes CASSKALAGTGLREQYF.

The chain combines TRBV5-1 with TRBJ1-4; tentatively, D is TRBD1 (6 bases). The CDR3 covers 15 residues. CDR1 is SGHRS and CDR2 is YFSETQ in the germline V gene. The germline V and J ends were trimmed by 0 bases and 5 bases, with 11 bases remaining between them. The DNA for the CDR3 is TGCGCCAGCAGCTTGGCCGCAGGGGAAAATGAAAAACTGTTTTTT. It translates to CASSLAAGENEKLFF.

The chain joins TRBV6-5 to TRBJ1-3, with D unclear. V was trimmed by 10 bases and J by 0 bases, leaving 13 bases between them. This CDR3 comprises 14 residues. Germline values: CDR1 MNHEY, CDR2 SVGAGI. The CDR3, as DNA: TGTGCCACCCAAATCACGGGCTCTGGAAACACCATATATTTT. It is translated as CATQITGSGNTIYF.

The chain couples TRBV6-1 to TRBJ1-4; 7 bases agree with TRBD1. CDR3 size: 17 residues. J lost 5 bases, V lost 0 bases, and 9 bases had no gene match. Germline CDR1 MNHNS, CDR2 SASEGT. The CDR3: CASSEARWGQRNEKLFF. CDR3 DNA: TGTGCCAGCAGTGAAGCGCGGTGGGGACAGCGGAATGAAAAACTGTTTTTT.

CDR3 in amino acids: CASSEALRGLSITEAFF. The CDR3 DNA is TGTGCCAGCAGTGAAGCACTCAGGGGGCTCTCGATCACTGAAGCTTTCTTT. The chain joins TRBV6-1 to TRBJ1-1, with 8 bases that match TRBD1. V trimming: 0 bases; J trimming: 4 bases; junction bases outside the gene matches: 10. CDR1 and CDR2 from the germline V gene are MNHNS and SASEGT. The CDR3 loop spans 17 amino acids.

V is TRBV28 and J is TRBJ1-1; D unresolved. The germline V and J ends were trimmed by 3 bases and 0 bases, with 11 bases remaining between them. CDR1 is MDHEN and CDR2 is SYDVKM in the germline V gene. CDR3 size: 15 residues. The CDR3 bases are TGTGCCAGCAGTTTCCACCCCACAGTGAACACTGAAGCTTTCTTT. Translated: CASSFHPTVNTEAFF.

V and J are TRBV4-1 and TRBJ2-5; 8 bases align to TRBD2. J lost 2 bases, V lost 0 bases, and 5 bases had no gene match. Germline values: CDR1 MGHRA, CDR2 YSYEKL. CDR3 length: 16 residues. The CDR3 region is CASSQDRTSGQETQYF. The CDR3, as DNA: TGCGCCAGCAGCCAAGATCGAACTAGCGGACAAGAGACCCAGTACTTC.

This clone was recorded only once. V gene TRBV6-5 combines with J gene TRBJ2-7, with 8 positions matching TRBD2. Germline lookup yields CDR1 MNHEY and CDR2 SVGAGI. There are 15 residues in the CDR3. Trimming took 6 bases from V and 2 from J; bases not matched to a gene: 9. As DNA, the CDR3 is TGTGCCAGCAGCTTAAAAGCGGGGGACCCCTACGAGCAGTACTTC. Translating it yields CASSLKAGDPYEQYF.

CDR3 sequence: CASSRPGRVGEQYF. The CDR3 DNA sequence: TGTGCCAGCAGCCGACCGGGACGGGTGGGGGAGCAGTACTTC. The chain uses TRBV27 and TRBJ2-7; D is possibly TRBD1 or TRBD2 (5 bases each). V lost 6 bases and J lost 7, with 19 bases in between. CDR3 length: 14 amino acids. Looked up from germline, CDR1 is MNHEY and CDR2 is SMNVEV (reference sequence).

The chain carries TRBV2 and TRBJ2-3; D may match TRBD1 or TRBD2 (5 bases each). Trimming stripped 5 bases from V and 1 base from J, with 10 bases between. The CDR3 contains 14 residues. The germline CDR1 and CDR2 sequences are SNHLY and FYNNEI. CDR3 nucleotide sequence: TGTGCCAGCAGTCTAGGGACGGGCACAGATACGCAGTATTTT. Its translation is CASSLGTGTDTQYF.

This clone was recorded once. The rearrangement links TRBV7-9 to TRBJ1-1; D is unresolved. The CDR3 totals 14 residues. V lost 5 bases and J lost 5, with 15 bases in between. The germline gives CDR1 SEHNR, CDR2 FQNEAQ (reference sequence). The CDR3 is CASSPSRVGTEAFF. The CDR3 nucleotides read TGTGCCAGCAGCCCCTCTCGGGTCGGGACTGAAGCTTTCTTT.

The chain joins TRBV7-9 to TRBJ2-1; D gene uncertain. V shed 2 bases and J shed 0 bases, with 11 bases lying between them. The CDR3 totals 16 residues. Germline V gene lookup returns CDR1 SEHNR and CDR2 FQNEAQ (reference sequence). The CDR3 DNA reads as TGTGCCAGCAGCTTACTTACTTCAAGCTCCTACAATGAGCAGTTCTTC. It translates to CASSLLTSSSYNEQFF.

The V and J genes are TRBV2 and TRBJ2-1; possibly TRBD2 for D (6 bases). The germline V and J ends were trimmed by 1 base and 2 bases, with 9 bases remaining between them. Per the germline V gene, CDR1 is SNHLY and CDR2 is FYNNEI. The CDR3 contains 15 residues. Written as DNA, the CDR3 is TGTGCCAGCAGTGAAGGCGGGATCACCTACAATGAGCAGTTCTTC. Its protein is CASSEGGITYNEQFF. Full variable domain (rest looked up from reference TRBV2 and TRBJ2-1): EPEVTQTPSHQVTQMGQEVILRCVPISNHLYFYWYRQILGQKVEFLVSFYNNEISEKSEIFDDQFSVERPDGSNFTLKIRSTKLEDSAMYFCASSEGGITYNEQFFGPGTRLTVL.

This chain links TRBV27 with TRBJ1-6; 9 positions agree with TRBD1. The CDR3 runs to 15 residues. From germline, CDR1 is MNHEY and CDR2 SMNVEV (reference sequence). V shed 3 bases, J shed 14 bases, and the junction held 11 bases outside the gene matches. CDR3 nucleotides: TGTGCCAGCAGTTTTATCCGGGACAGGGATAGGGCCCTCCACTTT. Translated, it gives CASSFIRDRDRALHF.

As concerns this clone: Within the sample, other DNA sequences also encode this same CDR3. CDR3 sequence reads: CASRTGGNYGYTF. The DNA for the CDR3 is TGTGCCAGCCGGACAGGGGGCAACTATGGCTACACCTTC. The chain carries TRBV28 and TRBJ1-2; TRBD1 agrees at 11 bases. Germline values: CDR1 MDHEN, CDR2 SYDVKM. With 8 bases clipped from V and 2 bases from J, the junction kept 1 base outside the gene matches. The CDR3 has 13 amino acids.

The CDR3 DNA reads TGTGCCAGCAGAGACCCGGGACAAGGGGACTACGAGCAGTACTTC. The encoded protein is CASRDPGQGDYEQYF. The V gene is TRBV11-2, the J gene TRBJ2-7; D is perhaps TRBD1 (6 bases). Deletions cut 6 bases from V and 3 bases from J, with 18 bases between. The germline V gene encodes CDR1 SGHAT and CDR2 FQNNGV. The CDR3 runs to 15 residues. Supplemented by reference TRBV11-2 and TRBJ2-7, the full variable domain reads EAGVAQSPRYKIIEKRQSVAFWCNPISGHATLYWYQQILGQGPKLLIQFQNNGVVDDSQLPKDRFSAERLKGVDSTLKIQPAKLEDSAVYLCASRDPGQGDYEQYFGPGTRLTVT.

The J gene is TRBJ2-1, the V gene TRBV6-5; TRBD2 might be the D (6 bases). V lost 2 bases to trimming and J lost 9 bases, with 20 bases between them. Germline V gene data show CDR1 as MNHEY and CDR2 as SVGAGI. This CDR3 has 16 residues. The CDR3 sequence: CASSYPRGNSPSEQFF. The CDR3 nucleotides are TGTGCCAGCAGTTACCCCCGGGGGAATAGCCCCAGTGAGCAGTTCTTC.

This sequence joins TRBV6-5 and TRBJ1-1; 9 nucleotides line up with TRBD1. V shed 6 bases and J 1 base; nucleotides not matched to a gene: 3. CDR1 and CDR2 from the germline V gene are MNHEY and SVGAGI. The CDR3 totals 14 residues. The CDR3 sequence: CASSRTGENTEAFF. DNA for the CDR3: TGTGCCAGCAGCCGGACAGGGGAGAACACTGAAGCTTTCTTT.

This clone appeared a single time. This chain uses TRBV2 with TRBJ2-1, with 10 bases aligning to TRBD2. Germline CDR1 reads SNHLY; CDR2 reads FYNNEI. The CDR3 is 15 amino acids. Unmatched junction bases numbered 8, after V lost 8 bases and J lost 4 bases. The CDR3: CASLPEAGGYNEQFF. For the CDR3, the DNA is TGTGCCAGCCTCCCCGAAGCGGGGGGGTACAATGAGCAGTTCTTC.

The J gene is TRBJ2-1, the V gene TRBV11-1; TRBD1 is a possible D gene (6 bases). From germline, CDR1 is SGHAT and CDR2 FQDESV (reference sequence). The CDR3 covers 15 residues. Trimming removed 4 bases at V and 4 bases at J, with 14 bases between. The CDR3 coding sequence is TGTGCCAGCAGCTCTTGGTCAGGGGAATACAATGAGCAGTTCTTC. The encoded protein is CASSSWSGEYNEQFF.

The chain has TRBV10-2 and TRBJ2-1; tentatively, D is TRBD1 (5 bases). V lost 3 bases, J lost 2 bases, and 11 bases lay in between. There are 15 residues in the CDR3. Looked up from germline, CDR1 is WSHSY and CDR2 is SAAADI. For the CDR3, the DNA is TGCGCCAGCAGTGAAAAGGGGTACACCTACAATGAGCAGTTCTTC. Its translation is CASSEKGYTYNEQFF.

The V gene is TRBV28, the J gene TRBJ1-5, with no clear D. CDR1 and CDR2 from the germline V gene are MDHEN and SYDVKM. CDR3 length equals 12 residues. Trimming cost V 8 bases and J 5 bases, with 10 bases left between them. The chain's CDR3 is CASSGVDQPQHF. The CDR3 DNA reads TGTGCCAGCTCTGGGGTCGATCAGCCCCAGCATTTT. Together with reference TRBV28 and TRBJ1-5, the CDR3 gives the full variable domain: DVKVTQSSRYLVKRTGEKVFLECVQDMDHENMFWYRQDPGLGLRLIYFSYDVKMKEKGDIPEGYSVSREKKERFSLILESASTNQTSMYLCASSGVDQPQHFGDGTRLSIL.

The chain couples TRBV18 to TRBJ2-7, with a tentative D call TRBD1 (6 bases). The CDR3 length is 15 residues. Germline CDR1 and CDR2: KGHSH and LQKENI. Trimming removed 2 bases from V and 5 bases from J, with 16 bases in between. This CDR3 reads CASSPTGQGRNEQYF. The CDR3 DNA is TGTGCCAGCTCACCAACGGGCCAGGGGAGAAACGAGCAGTACTTC.

The J gene is TRBJ2-7, the V gene TRBV11-2; 8 bases fit TRBD2. Germline values: CDR1 SGHAT, CDR2 FQNNGV. This CDR3 has 17 residues. With 2 bases clipped from V and 2 bases from J, the junction kept 11 bases outside the gene matches. The CDR3 DNA follows: TGTGCCAGCAGCTTATTGGGTGATCCAGCGGGAGCCTACGAGCAGTACTTC. Its translation: CASSLLGDPAGAYEQYF.